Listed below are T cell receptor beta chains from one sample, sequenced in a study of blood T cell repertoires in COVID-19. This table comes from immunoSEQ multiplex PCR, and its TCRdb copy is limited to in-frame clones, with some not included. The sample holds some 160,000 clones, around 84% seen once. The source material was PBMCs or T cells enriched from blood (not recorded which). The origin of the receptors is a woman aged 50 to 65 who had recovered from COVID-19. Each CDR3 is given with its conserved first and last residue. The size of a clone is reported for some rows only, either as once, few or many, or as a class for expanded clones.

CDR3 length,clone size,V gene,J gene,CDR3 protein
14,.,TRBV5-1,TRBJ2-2,CASSLLQASGELFF
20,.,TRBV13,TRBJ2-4,CASSFRATVGGGLAGVIQYF
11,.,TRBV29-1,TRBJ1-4,CSVELGGKLFF
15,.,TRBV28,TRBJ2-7,CASSSGELGLYEQYF
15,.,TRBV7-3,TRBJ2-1,CASSLRGQLYNEQFF
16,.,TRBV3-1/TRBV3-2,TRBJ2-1,CASSSLTSGGGNEQFF
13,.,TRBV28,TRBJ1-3,CASTFRAYGTIYF
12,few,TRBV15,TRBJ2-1,CATSRGRDEQFF
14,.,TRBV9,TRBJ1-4,CASSVATGSEKLFF
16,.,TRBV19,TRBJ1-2,CASSPGTGGRVYGYTF
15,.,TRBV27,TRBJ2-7,CASKTTQRGSYEQYF
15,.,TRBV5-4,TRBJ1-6,CASSSGLLYNSPLHF
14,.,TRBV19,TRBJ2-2,CASSFYQGTGELFF
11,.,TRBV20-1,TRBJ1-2,CSAVLGNGRTF
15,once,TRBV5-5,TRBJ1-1,CASSAGGQGGTEAFF
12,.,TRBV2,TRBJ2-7,CASSGVGHEQYF
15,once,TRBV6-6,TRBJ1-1,CASSLQGNMNTEAFF
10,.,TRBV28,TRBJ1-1,CASGGTEAFF
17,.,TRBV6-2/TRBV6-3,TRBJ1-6,CASSLTGGASYNSPLHF
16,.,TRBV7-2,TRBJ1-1,CASSRSGGGGHTEAFF
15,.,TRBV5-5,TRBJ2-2,CASSLAGTVDGELFF
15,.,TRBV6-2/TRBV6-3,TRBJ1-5,CASSYSDRRNQPQHF
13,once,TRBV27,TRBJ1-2,CASSLSGGSGYTF
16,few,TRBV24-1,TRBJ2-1,CATSAGDSWGSNEQFF
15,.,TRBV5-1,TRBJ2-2,CASSFSDTGGGELFF
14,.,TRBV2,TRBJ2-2,CASKGEGNTGELFF
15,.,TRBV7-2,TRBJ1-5,CASSLEGSRGQPQHF
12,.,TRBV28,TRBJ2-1,CASSLRRGEQFF
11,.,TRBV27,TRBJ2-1,CASSHSGEQFF